This TCR beta chain came from a study of T-cell memory formation after mild COVID-19. Study findings and constraints: Some responding clones appeared in pre-infection memory, suggesting cross-reactive memory joined. CM and EM subsets held most contracting CD4+ clones; EMRA held CD8+ ones.

The CDR3 has 15 residues. Trimming took 3 bases from V and 2 from J; bases not matched to a gene: 7. The germline CDR1 and CDR2 sequences are DFQATT and SNEGSKA (reference sequence). TCRdb redid the calling of the 5' RACE reads with MiXCR, one entry per CDR3 protein. The sample carries about 350,000 distinct CDR3 sequences, approximately 13% recorded once. Note on this clonotype: Its cognate antigen is unknown.

The specimen was PBMCs or a T cell subset sorted from them (not recorded which). The genes are TRBV20-1 and TRBJ2-5, with 9 bases matching TRBD2. The clonotype was recovered from a man aged 18 to 29 who had mild COVID-19 (a few samples of this study predate the infection). Cell type and time point are not known. Here the CDR3 reads CSASIDTSGQETQYF. CDR3 DNA sequence: TGCAGTGCTAGTATAGATACTAGCGGGCAAGAGACCCAGTACTTC.